The 29 T cell receptor beta chains below all came from one sample that was sequenced in a study of T cell responses to AZD1222 COVID-19 vaccine. The repertoire was sequenced with immunoSEQ multiplex PCR; TCRdb's copy has only in-frame clones and lacks some. The sample includes approximately 100,000 clones, around 90% of them seen just once. The sample was peripheral blood, taken 28 days after the second AZD1222 dose. These receptors came from an adult who received the AZD1222 COVID-19 vaccine.

The rearrangement uses TRBV3-1 (or the pseudogene TRBV3-2) and TRBJ2-1, with a weak D call TRBD1 (6 bases). Germline assignment: CDR1 LGHDT and CDR2 YNNKEL (reference sequence). This CDR3 contains 15 residues. With 1 base removed from V and 7 bases from J, the gap between germline ends came to 14 bases. In DNA form, the CDR3 reads TGTGCCAGCAGCCAAGCACAGGGCCCGAAGAATGAGCAGTTCTTC. It translates to CASSQAQGPKNEQFF.

The chain employs TRBV15 and TRBJ1-4; 10 nucleotides align to TRBD1. The CDR3 is made up of 14 amino acids. Germline-derived CDR1 and CDR2 are LNHNV and YYDKDF (reference sequence). J gave up 10 bases and V 4 bases, and 6 bases lay outside the gene matches. This CDR3 reads CATSKGQGEGKLFF. DNA for the CDR3: TGTGCCACCAGCAAAGGACAGGGGGAAGGAAAACTGTTTTTT.

This sequence joins TRBV7-8 and TRBJ1-5, with a weak D call TRBD1 (5 bases). The CDR3 sequence is 16 residues long. Trimming cost V 2 bases and J 5 bases, with 16 bases left between them. Germline V gives CDR1 SGHVS, CDR2 FQNEAQ. CDR3 coding DNA: TGTGCCAGCAGCTTACGCGTCAGGGCCCCCGATCAGCCCCAGCATTTT. Its translation is CASSLRVRAPDQPQHF.

The gene calls are TRBV27 and TRBJ1-2; D is unresolved. Trimming left V 0 bases short and J 7 bases short, with 15 bases between. This CDR3 region has 15 residues. Germline-derived CDR1 and CDR2 are MNHEY and SMNVEV (reference sequence). CDR3 nucleotide sequence: TGTGCCAGCAGTTTATCTTCCGGGTCCTACGGTGGCTACACCTTC. Its protein is CASSLSSGSYGGYTF.

The chain combines TRBV5-4 with TRBJ2-6, with 7 bases matching TRBD2. Looked up from germline, CDR1 is SGHNT and CDR2 is YYREEE (reference sequence). This CDR3 contains 15 residues. Trimming removed 4 bases from V and 4 bases from J; junction bases left unmatched: 5. The CDR3 spells CASSDGRSGANVLTF. DNA of the CDR3: TGTGCCAGCAGCGACGGGAGGTCGGGGGCCAACGTCCTGACTTTC.

This clone was seen once. This chain connects TRBV3-1 (or the pseudogene TRBV3-2) to TRBJ1-5; D gene uncertain. The CDR3 has 14 amino acids. Germline CDR1 LGHDT, CDR2 YNNKEL (reference sequence). The V end was cut by 0 bases, the J end by 5 bases, with 8 bases between. CDR3 amino acids: CASSQDRAYQPQHF. The CDR3 nucleotides are TGTGCCAGCAGCCAAGATAGGGCCTATCAGCCCCAGCATTTT.

Only a few counts were recorded for this clone. This same CDR3 is encoded by further DNA sequences in the sample. The rearrangement uses TRBV28 and TRBJ2-7; D possibly uses TRBD1 or TRBD2 (6 bases each). Looked up from germline, CDR1 is MDHEN and CDR2 is SYDVKM. The CDR3 consists of 15 residues. V lost 1 base, J lost 4 bases, and 14 bases lay in between. DNA of the CDR3: TGTGCCAGCAGTTTATCGTCCAGGGGACTTTACGAGCAGTACTTC. This codes for CASSLSSRGLYEQYF.

This clone appeared a single time. The chain combines TRBV7-5 with TRBJ1-2; no check of the table's D call, TRBD1, against the DNA was made. TRBV7-5 is a known pseudogene. The CDR3 extends over 16 amino acids. Written as DNA, the CDR3 is TGTGCCAGAAGCTTAAGCTGGGACATTTCTAACTATGGCTACACCTTC. Protein product: CARSLSWDISNYGYTF.

The V call is TRBV11-2, the J call TRBJ1-2, with 8 bases aligning to TRBD1. CDR3 size: 15 residues. CDR1 is SGHAT, CDR2 FQNNGV, per germline. V was clipped by 5 bases and J by 0 bases; unmatched bases: 5. The CDR3, as DNA: TGTGCCAGCAGCCCATGGACAGGGTCTAACTATGGCTACACCTTC. It translates to CASSPWTGSNYGYTF.

The gene calls are TRBV28 and TRBJ1-1; 10 bases line up with TRBD1. This CDR3 contains 17 residues. Germline lookup yields CDR1 MDHEN and CDR2 SYDVKM. Trimming cost V 2 bases and J 1 base; bases outside gene matches: 7. CDR3 nucleotides: TGTGCCAGCAGTTTACCACCCGGGACAGGGGAGAACACTGAAGCTTTCTTT. This encodes CASSLPPGTGENTEAFF.

The rearrangement joins TRBV7-8 to TRBJ2-1; 10 nucleotides agree with TRBD2. CDR1 is SGHVS and CDR2 is FQNEAQ in the germline V gene. The CDR3 is made up of 17 amino acids. The V and J ends lost 4 bases and 3 bases, in that order; junction bases with no gene match: 9. CDR3 DNA: TGTGCCAGCAGCTCCCTCGGTCTAGCGGGAGTCTACAATGAGCAGTTCTTC. This gives the protein CASSSLGLAGVYNEQFF.

This clone was detected only once. The chain combines TRBV27 with TRBJ2-1, with D possibly being TRBD1 (5 bases). The length of the CDR3 is 16 residues. Germline V gene data show CDR1 as MNHEY and CDR2 as SMNVEV (reference sequence). V was pared by 3 bases and J by 4 bases, with 16 bases between. CDR3 region: CASSFLTDQTYNEQFF. The CDR3 DNA sequence: TGTGCCAGCAGTTTCTTGACAGACCAGACTTACAATGAGCAGTTCTTC.

The chain combines TRBV7-9 with TRBJ2-1; 12 bases agree with TRBD2. V lost 5 bases to trimming and J lost 4 bases; unmatched junction nucleotides: 6. Germline loops: CDR1 SEHNR, CDR2 FQNEAQ (reference sequence). The CDR3 has 16 residues. The CDR3 coding sequence is TGTGCCAGCAGCGCACGACTAGCGGGAGTGTACAATGAGCAGTTCTTC. This codes for CASSARLAGVYNEQFF.

The chain carries TRBV30 and TRBJ1-2; 10 bases match TRBD1. From germline, CDR1 is GTSNPN and CDR2 SVGIG (reference sequence). J was trimmed by 3 bases and V by 4 bases; bases with no gene match: 2. The CDR3 loop spans 13 amino acids. CDR3 sequence: CAWKGQGYYGYTF. DNA for the CDR3: TGTGCCTGGAAGGGACAGGGGTACTATGGCTACACCTTC.

The chain couples TRBV7-9 to TRBJ2-1, with a tentative D call TRBD2 (5 bases). Germline loops: CDR1 SEHNR, CDR2 FQNEAQ (reference sequence). The ends were cut back, 5 bases at V and 7 bases at J, with 9 bases in the middle. The length of the CDR3 is 12 residues. In nucleotides, the CDR3 is TGTGCCAGCAGCGATCTAGCAAATGAGCAGTTCTTC. Translating it yields CASSDLANEQFF.

In nucleotides, the CDR3 is TGTGCCAGCTCACCATATGCAACTAATGAAAAACTGTTTTTT. It codes for CASSPYATNEKLFF. The rearrangement uses TRBV18 and TRBJ1-4; D is unresolved. V lost 2 bases, J lost 0 bases, and 4 bases lay in between. Germline loops: CDR1 KGHSH, CDR2 LQKENI. The CDR3 is 14 amino acids.

This chain links TRBV19 with TRBJ1-1; D not resolved. Germline V lookup: CDR1 LNHDA, CDR2 SQIVND (reference sequence). The CDR3 is 14 residues long. The ends were cut back, 7 bases at V and 0 bases at J, with 12 bases in the middle. The CDR3 bases are TGTGCCAGTAACCGAGCGGGGATGAACACTGAAGCTTTCTTT. This translates into CASNRAGMNTEAFF.

This rearrangement joins TRBV10-3 to TRBJ1-2, with TRBD1 identical over 8 bases. This CDR3 contains 13 residues. J lost 8 bases, V lost 10 bases, and 12 bases had no gene match. CDR1 is ENHRY and CDR2 is SYGVKD in the germline V gene. The CDR3 loop is CATGIKDRAGYTF. The CDR3 DNA reads as TGTGCCACCGGAATAAAGGACAGGGCAGGCTACACCTTC.

This clone turned up a few times. The gene calls are TRBV27 and TRBJ1-2, with unresolved D. CDR1 MNHEY and CDR2 SMNVEV come from the germline V gene (reference sequence). The CDR3 sequence is 15 residues long. The V end lost 6 bases, the J end lost 0 bases, and 14 bases lay between the germline ends. The chain's CDR3 is CASSSQEPTNYGYTF. CDR3 in DNA: TGTGCCAGCAGCTCCCAGGAACCTACTAACTATGGCTACACCTTC.

V gene TRBV7-6 combines with J gene TRBJ2-1; D is perhaps TRBD1 or TRBD2 (5 bases each). The germline V gene has CDR1 SGHVS and CDR2 FNYEAQ. The CDR3 runs to 16 residues. V dropped 2 bases and J dropped 2 bases, with 13 bases sitting between them. This CDR3 is CASSLRLGRTYNEQFF. In nucleotides, the CDR3 is TGTGCCAGCAGCTTAAGGTTGGGACGGACCTACAATGAGCAGTTCTTC.

The chain recombines TRBV10-3 with TRBJ1-4; 9 bases map to TRBD1. This CDR3 spans 13 amino acids. Germline loops: CDR1 ENHRY, CDR2 SYGVKD. The trim removed 10 bases at V and 8 bases at J, leaving 8 bases unmatched. The CDR3 loop is CATSGTGLEKLFF. In nucleotides, the CDR3 is TGTGCCACCTCCGGGACAGGGTTAGAAAAACTGTTTTTT.

This chain links TRBV5-1 with TRBJ1-1, with D uncertain. Trimming removed 4 bases at V and 1 base at J, with 11 bases between. This CDR3 has 14 amino acids. Germline loops: CDR1 SGHRS, CDR2 YFSETQ. Written as DNA, the CDR3 is TGCGCCAGCAGCGCGCTGCCCGCGAACACTGAAGCTTTCTTT. Protein product: CASSALPANTEAFF.

V gene TRBV19 combines with J gene TRBJ1-5; D is undetermined. Trimming took off 6 bases at V and 0 bases at J, with 3 bases between the two ends. Germline CDR1 is LNHDA and CDR2 is SQIVND (reference sequence). The CDR3 loop spans 12 amino acids. The CDR3 bases are TGTGCCAGTAGCCCTAGCAATCAGCCCCAGCATTTT. Translation gives CASSPSNQPQHF.

The V gene is TRBV7-9, the J gene TRBJ1-2, with D perhaps TRBD1 (5 bases). This CDR3 has 16 residues. The germline V gene encodes CDR1 SEHNR and CDR2 FQNEAQ (reference sequence). V dropped 1 base and J dropped 2 bases, with 14 bases sitting between them. The CDR3 DNA sequence: TGTGCCAGCAGCTTAGGTCATGGGGCAGGAAACTATGGCTACACCTTC. It specifies CASSLGHGAGNYGYTF.

The rearrangement uses TRBV2 and TRBJ2-3, with a tentative D call TRBD2 (6 bases). This CDR3 is built from 15 residues. Trimming removed 2 bases from V and 7 bases from J, with 16 bases in between. Germline loops: CDR1 SNHLY, CDR2 FYNNEI. Here the CDR3 reads CASSENSRGGYTQYF. The CDR3 DNA follows: TGTGCCAGCAGTGAAAACTCTAGGGGAGGATATACGCAGTATTTT.

This chain links TRBV15 with TRBJ1-4; 7 nucleotides match TRBD1. Trimming removed 6 bases from V and 8 bases from J; junction bases left unmatched: 12. CDR1 is LNHNV, CDR2 YYDKDF, per germline (reference sequence). The CDR3 contains 15 residues. The CDR3 is CATRGVNRGGEKLFF. In DNA form, the CDR3 reads TGTGCCACCAGGGGGGTAAACAGGGGCGGGGAAAAACTGTTTTTT.

The V and J genes are TRBV3-1 (or the pseudogene TRBV3-2) and TRBJ2-6, with 7 bases matching TRBD1. The ends lost 3 bases at V and 0 bases at J; junction bases unmatched: 2. In germline, CDR1 is LGHDT, CDR2 YNNKEL (reference sequence). The CDR3 extends over 16 amino acids. CDR3 in amino acids: CASSHSGGSGANVLTF. The DNA of the CDR3 is TGTGCCAGCAGCCACTCAGGGGGCTCTGGGGCCAACGTCCTGACTTTC.

The chain carries TRBV5-6 and TRBJ2-7; the D gene is possibly TRBD1 (6 bases). This CDR3 comprises 15 residues. Germline V gene lookup returns CDR1 SGHDT and CDR2 YYEEEE. Trimming took 0 bases from V and 6 from J, leaving 16 bases between them. The CDR3 region has the DNA TGTGCCAGCAGCTTGGAAAACAGGGATCGACGCGAGCAGTACTTC. Protein product: CASSLENRDRREQYF.

The chain recombines TRBV5-5 with TRBJ1-5; no firm D call. The CDR3 consists of 14 residues. Per germline, CDR1 SGHKS and CDR2 YYEKEE (reference sequence). V dropped 0 bases and J dropped 3 bases, with 7 bases sitting between them. The CDR3 DNA reads TGTGCCAGCAGCTTGGAGCTTTTCAATCAGCCCCAGCATTTT. Translated: CASSLELFNQPQHF. The variable domain in full, completed from reference TRBV5-5 and TRBJ1-5, reads DAGVTQSPTHLIKTRGQQVTLRCSPISGHKSVSWYQQVLGQGPQFIFQYYEKEERGRGNFPDRFSARQFPNYSSELNVNALLLGDSALYLCASSLELFNQPQHFGDGTRLSIL.